These 26 T cell receptor beta chains were sequenced from one sample in a study of blood T cell repertoires in COVID-19. Assay: immunoSEQ multiplex PCR; the TCRdb copy retains only in-frame clones and omits some. Among roughly 200,000 clones listed, more than 75% were seen once. The sample was peripheral blood. All receptors derive from a man older than 75 with acute or convalescent COVID-19.

The chain carries TRBV6-6 and TRBJ1-6; D is uncertain. Germline CDR1 MNHNY, CDR2 SVGAGI (reference sequence). V shed 0 bases and J shed 7 bases, with 7 bases lying between them. The length of the CDR3 is 14 residues. The CDR3 reads CASSYSEPNSPLHF. The CDR3 DNA reads TGTGCCAGCAGTTACTCGGAGCCCAATTCACCCCTCCACTTT.

This chain uses TRBV6-2 or TRBV6-3 with TRBJ1-4, with TRBD1 matching over 9 bases. V shed 6 bases and J 3 bases; nucleotides not matched to a gene: 11. CDR1 and CDR2 (germline): MNHEY, SVGEGT. The CDR3 has 17 amino acids. As DNA, the CDR3 is TGTGCCAGCAGCCTGTCCGGGACAGGGTTATCTAATGAAAAACTGTTTTTT. The encoded protein is CASSLSGTGLSNEKLFF.

V is TRBV4-1 and J is TRBJ2-6; TRBD2 matches 13 bases. Trimming at V came to 3 bases and at J to 1 base, leaving 3 bases not matched to a gene. Germline loops: CDR1 MGHRA, CDR2 YSYEKL. The CDR3 is made up of 18 amino acids. In DNA, the CDR3 is TGCGCCAGCAGCCAGGGGACTAGCGGGATATCTGGGGCCAACGTCCTGACTTTC. Residues: CASSQGTSGISGANVLTF.

The J gene is TRBJ2-7, the V gene TRBV5-6; 10 bases agree with TRBD2. V was pared by 1 base and J by 7 bases, with 11 bases of the junction left unmatched. CDR1 is SGHDT and CDR2 is YYEEEE in the germline V gene. The CDR3 loop spans 16 amino acids. The CDR3 region is CASSLWPAGGPREQYF. CDR3 nucleotides: TGTGCCAGCAGCTTGTGGCCAGCGGGAGGGCCGAGAGAGCAGTACTTC.

In its sample, this clone was seen a few times. J is TRBJ2-5 and V is TRBV11-2, with 8 bases aligning to TRBD2. The germline gives CDR1 SGHAT, CDR2 FQNNGV. This CDR3 comprises 17 residues. V trimming: 0 bases; J trimming: 0 bases; junction bases outside the gene matches: 6. This chain's CDR3 is CASSLDGHSGNQETQYF. The CDR3 coding sequence is TGTGCCAGCAGCTTAGATGGGCATAGCGGGAACCAAGAGACCCAGTACTTC. The variable domain in full, with the rest retrieved from reference TRBV11-2 and TRBJ2-5, is EAGVAQSPRYKIIEKRQSVAFWCNPISGHATLYWYQQILGQGPKLLIQFQNNGVVDDSQLPKDRFSAERLKGVDSTLKIQPAKLEDSAVYLCASSLDGHSGNQETQYFGPGTRLLVL.

The chain employs TRBV19 and TRBJ1-4; D ambiguous. Germline assignment: CDR1 LNHDA and CDR2 SQIVND (reference sequence). The CDR3 runs to 13 residues. Trimming left V 8 bases short and J 2 bases short, with 9 bases between. For the CDR3, the DNA is TGTGCCAGTCGCAGTGGCACTAATGAAAAACTGTTTTTT. Encoded protein: CASRSGTNEKLFF.

The V gene is TRBV5-1, the J gene TRBJ2-3, with 8 bases matching TRBD1. The CDR3 has 18 residues. V was clipped by 6 bases and J by 2 bases; unmatched bases: 17. Germline CDR1 reads SGHRS; CDR2 reads YFSETQ. CDR3 bases: TGCGCCAGCACGCGAAGGGCCGGACAGGGCGAAACCACAGATACGCAGTATTTT. This gives the protein CASTRRAGQGETTDTQYF. Filled out from reference TRBV5-1 and TRBJ2-3, the complete variable domain reads KAGVTQTPRYLIKTRGQQVTLSCSPISGHRSVSWYQQTPGQGLQFLFEYFSETQRNKGNFPGRFSGRQFSNSRSEMNVSTLELGDSALYLCASTRRAGQGETTDTQYFGPGTRLTVL.

J is TRBJ2-4 and V is TRBV13; tentative D call: TRBD2 (6 bases). Germline CDR1 PRHDT, CDR2 FYEKMQ (reference sequence). Between the trimmed V and J ends, which lost 0 bases and 6 bases, there was a span of 12 bases. The CDR3 consists of 15 residues. DNA for the CDR3: TGTGCCAGCAGCTTAGGCACGGAGGAGGGAAACATTCAGTACTTC. This codes for CASSLGTEEGNIQYF.

The rearrangement joins TRBV5-6 to TRBJ2-3, with TRBD1 matching over 9 bases. CDR3 length equals 16 residues. Looked up from germline, CDR1 is SGHDT and CDR2 is YYEEEE. The junction had 6 bases not matched to a gene; V was cut back by 2 bases and J by 2 bases. The CDR3 DNA reads as TGTGCCAGCAGCTTTGGACAGGGGCGATTCACAGATACGCAGTATTTT. This gives the protein CASSFGQGRFTDTQYF.

This chain joins TRBV6-5 and TRBJ1-6; D perhaps matches TRBD1 (6 bases). The CDR3 covers 15 residues. Looked up from germline, CDR1 is MNHEY and CDR2 is SVGAGI. Trimming took off 0 bases at V and 10 bases at J, with 13 bases between the two ends. For the CDR3, the DNA is TGTGCCAGCAGTTACTCCCGGGGAGGGGGGTCACCCCTCCACTTT. Translation gives CASSYSRGGGSPLHF.

The rearrangement uses TRBV11-2 and TRBJ2-1; 15 bases are a match to TRBD2. The trim removed 1 base at V and 7 bases at J, leaving 2 bases unmatched. Germline values: CDR1 SGHAT, CDR2 FQNNGV. The CDR3 is 16 residues long. The CDR3: CASSLVGTSGRNEQFF. The CDR3 DNA sequence: TGTGCCAGCAGCTTAGTCGGGACTAGCGGGAGGAATGAGCAGTTCTTC.

The J gene is TRBJ2-1, the V gene TRBV24-1, with TRBD2 identical over 9 bases. Germline V gene sequence: CDR1 KGHDR, CDR2 SFDVKD. The V gene end was trimmed by 3 bases and the J gene end by 4 bases; junction bases not matched to a gene: 3. The CDR3 spans 15 residues. The CDR3 reads CATSDSGRMYNEQFF. The CDR3, as DNA: TGTGCCACCAGTGATAGCGGGAGGATGTACAATGAGCAGTTCTTC.

DNA for the CDR3: TGTGCCAGCTCACCCAAATCCCCGGGAAAGGTCAAAAACATTCAGTACTTC. Amino acids: CASSPKSPGKVKNIQYF. The rearrangement uses TRBV18 and TRBJ2-4; the D gene is possibly TRBD2 (5 bases). The CDR3 contains 17 residues. Trimming shortened V by 3 bases and J by 3 bases, and 18 bases separated the two germline ends. CDR1 and CDR2 from the germline V gene are KGHSH and LQKENI.

The chain carries TRBV2 and TRBJ1-4; D may be TRBD1 (6 bases). Germline V lookup: CDR1 SNHLY, CDR2 FYNNEI. Trimming removed 8 bases from V and 0 bases from J, with 13 bases in between. CDR3 length: 15 residues. DNA of the CDR3: TGTGCCAGCTTACAGGGTCGGGCAACTAATGAAAAACTGTTTTTT. It yields the protein CASLQGRATNEKLFF.

This clone appeared a few times. Other nucleotide sequences in the sample specify the same CDR3. The chain couples TRBV5-1 to TRBJ2-1, with 11 bases identical to TRBD2. The CDR3 is 15 amino acids. With 2 bases clipped from V and 3 bases from J, the junction kept 1 base outside the gene matches. CDR1 is SGHRS, CDR2 YFSETQ, per germline. The CDR3 region has the DNA TGCGCCAGCAGCTTAGGGACTAGCGGCTACAATGAGCAGTTCTTC. This encodes CASSLGTSGYNEQFF.

The rearrangement uses TRBV27 and TRBJ2-2, with 7 positions matching TRBD1. CDR1 MNHEY and CDR2 SMNVEV come from the germline V gene (reference sequence). CDR3 length equals 15 residues. Germline trimming cut 5 bases from V and 6 bases from J; bases unmatched to any gene: 9. This CDR3 reads CASSPAKQGPGELFF. The CDR3, as DNA: TGTGCCAGCAGTCCCGCAAAACAGGGGCCCGGGGAGCTGTTTTTT.

J is TRBJ1-1 and V is TRBV29-1; D is possibly TRBD1 (5 bases). From germline, CDR1 is SQVTM and CDR2 ANQGSEA. The germline V and J ends were trimmed by 0 bases and 4 bases, with 6 bases remaining between them. The CDR3 has 12 residues. The CDR3 sequence: CSVEDQGTEAFF. The CDR3 DNA is TGCAGCGTTGAAGATCAGGGCACTGAAGCTTTCTTT.

The chain joins TRBV5-5 to TRBJ1-1; 9 positions agree with TRBD1. This CDR3 region has 16 residues. The germline gives CDR1 SGHKS, CDR2 YYEKEE (reference sequence). V shed 4 bases and J 2 bases; nucleotides not matched to a gene: 9. The chain's CDR3 is CASSGDRGWVNTEAFF. Here the CDR3 DNA reads TGTGCCAGCAGCGGAGACAGGGGGTGGGTTAACACTGAAGCTTTCTTT. The variable domain in full, completed from reference TRBV5-5 and TRBJ1-1, reads DAGVTQSPTHLIKTRGQQVTLRCSPISGHKSVSWYQQVLGQGPQFIFQYYEKEERGRGNFPDRFSARQFPNYSSELNVNALLLGDSALYLCASSGDRGWVNTEAFFGQGTRLTVV.

This clone has just a few counts. J is TRBJ2-2 and V is TRBV11-3, with D tentatively TRBD1 (6 bases). Germline-derived CDR1 and CDR2 are SGHNT and YENEEA. This CDR3 contains 16 residues. V gave up 5 bases and J gave up 3 bases, with 16 bases separating them. The CDR3 region has the DNA TGTGCCAGCAGCCAGATACAGGGAAAGGACACCGGGGAGCTGTTTTTT. It codes for CASSQIQGKDTGELFF.

CDR3 nucleotide sequence: TGTGCCAGCGTCAGGGGGGTCTATACCGGGGAGCTGTTTTTT. Translation: CASVRGVYTGELFF. The chain employs TRBV28 and TRBJ2-2; D perhaps matches TRBD1 (7 bases). V lost 8 bases and J lost 5, with 15 bases in between. The CDR3 is made up of 14 amino acids. Germline V gene data show CDR1 as MDHEN and CDR2 as SYDVKM.

This clone showed up just once. This chain joins TRBV6-1 and TRBJ1-6; D is undetermined. V was cut by 1 base and J by 4 bases, with 11 bases left in between. The CDR3 is made up of 16 amino acids. CDR1 is MNHNS and CDR2 is SASEGT in the germline V gene. The CDR3 here is CASSEGRFNYNSPLHF. As DNA, the CDR3 is TGTGCCAGCAGTGAAGGCAGGTTTAATTATAATTCACCCCTCCACTTT.

The chain employs TRBV13 and TRBJ1-3; D call uncertain. CDR1 PRHDT and CDR2 FYEKMQ come from the germline V gene (reference sequence). The CDR3 runs 17 residues. V was trimmed by 0 bases and J by 0 bases, leaving 12 bases between them. CDR3 amino acids: CASSLGIQASSGNTIYF. In DNA form, the CDR3 reads TGTGCCAGCAGCTTAGGTATTCAGGCCAGCTCTGGAAACACCATATATTTT.

V is TRBV6-2 or TRBV6-3 and J is TRBJ1-1, with 8 positions matching TRBD1. The CDR3 is 16 amino acids. Germline-derived CDR1 and CDR2 are MNHEY and SVGEGT. The V segment lost 0 bases and the J segment 0 bases; nucleotides outside the gene matches: 3. CDR3 protein: CASSYSTGAMNTEAFF. The CDR3 DNA follows: TGTGCCAGCAGTTACTCGACAGGGGCCATGAACACTGAAGCTTTCTTT.

The rearrangement uses TRBV7-8 and TRBJ2-7; 8 bases fit TRBD1. The CDR3 is 13 residues long. V shed 4 bases and J 2 bases; nucleotides not matched to a gene: 1. Germline V gene data show CDR1 as SGHVS and CDR2 as FQNEAQ. In DNA form, the CDR3 reads TGTGCCAGCAGCTGGGACAGGCCCTACGAGCAGTACGTC. Protein sequence: CASSWDRPYEQYV.

The rearrangement joins TRBV11-3 to TRBJ2-2; TRBD1 matches 10 bases. With 5 bases clipped from V and 7 bases from J, the junction kept 7 bases outside the gene matches. Looked up from germline, CDR1 is SGHNT and CDR2 is YENEEA. This CDR3 region has 15 residues. CDR3 protein: CASSPRQGAGGELFF. In nucleotides, the CDR3 is TGTGCCAGCAGCCCCAGACAGGGGGCGGGCGGGGAGCTGTTTTTT.

The rearrangement links TRBV27 to TRBJ1-2; maybe TRBD1 (5 bases). Per the germline V gene, CDR1 is MNHEY and CDR2 is SMNVEV (reference sequence). V was trimmed by 4 bases and J by 4 bases, leaving 10 bases between them. The CDR3 is made up of 13 amino acids. The CDR3 sequence: CASSSHRSYGYTF. As DNA, the CDR3 is TGTGCCAGCAGTTCTCACAGGTCCTATGGCTACACCTTC.